These 2 T cell receptor beta chains came from one sample sequenced in a study of Graves' ophthalmopathy and Graves' hyperthyroidism. Amplified material comprised TCR beta CDR3 regions derived from RNA transcripts. HTBI-primed first-round RT-PCR preceded second-round multiplex PCR. TCRdb independently ran MiXCR on the multiplex PCR reads; one entry per CDR3 protein. The sample carries about half a million distinct CDR3 sequences, under 15% recorded once. The sequenced sample was blood. The origin of the receptors is a woman aged 30 to 39 with Graves' ophthalmopathy.

The table lists this clonotype with many counts. V and J are TRBV7-2 and TRBJ2-2; 7 bases fit TRBD2. The V and J ends lost 6 bases and 4 bases, in that order; junction bases with no gene match: 8. Germline V lookup: CDR1 SGHTA, CDR2 FQGNSA. This CDR3 contains 15 residues. In nucleotides, the CDR3 is TGTGCCAGCAGAGAAGGGAGGGCAAGCACCGGGGAGCTGTTTTTT. This sequence encodes CASREGRASTGELFF.

This clonotype was seen only a few times. This rearrangement joins TRBV5-5 to TRBJ2-2; TRBD1 or TRBD2 may be the D gene (5 bases each). V lost 0 bases to trimming and J lost 5 bases, with 11 bases between them. CDR1 and CDR2 from the germline V gene are SGHKS and YYEKEE (reference sequence). The CDR3 loop spans 15 amino acids. The CDR3 DNA is TGTGCCAGCAGCTTGGTCGTTGGGGGAACCGGGGAGCTGTTTTTT. Its translation is CASSLVVGGTGELFF.